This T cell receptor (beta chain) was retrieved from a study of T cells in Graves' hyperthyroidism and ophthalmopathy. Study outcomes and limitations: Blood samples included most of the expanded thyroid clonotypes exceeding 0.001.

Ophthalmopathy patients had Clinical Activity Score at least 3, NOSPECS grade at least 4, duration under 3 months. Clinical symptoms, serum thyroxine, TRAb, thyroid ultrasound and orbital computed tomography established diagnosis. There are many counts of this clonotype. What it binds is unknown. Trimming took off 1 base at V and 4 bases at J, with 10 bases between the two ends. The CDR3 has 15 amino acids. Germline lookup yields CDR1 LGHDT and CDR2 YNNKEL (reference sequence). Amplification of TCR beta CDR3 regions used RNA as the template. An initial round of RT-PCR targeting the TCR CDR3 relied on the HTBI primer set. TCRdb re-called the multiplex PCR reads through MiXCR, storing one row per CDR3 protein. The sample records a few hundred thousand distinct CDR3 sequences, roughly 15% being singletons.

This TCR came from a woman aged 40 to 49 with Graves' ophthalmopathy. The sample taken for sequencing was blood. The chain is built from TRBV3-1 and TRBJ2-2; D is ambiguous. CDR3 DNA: TGTGCCAGCAGCCAAGGAGACGTTGGCACCGGGGAGCTGTTTTTT. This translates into CASSQGDVGTGELFF.